The TCR beta chain described here comes from a study of lymphopenia after photon versus proton radiotherapy. General study findings and limits: In patients who died, overall survival fell as post-nadir TCR diversity dropped more. Proton therapy kept repertoires fairly stable, unlike photons, which gained effector/memory cells. Post-nadir diversity loss with photons came from oligoclonal expansion, particularly CD8+ Temra cells. Better survival with proton therapy was suggested as possible, not demonstrated.

A remark on this clone: Its antigen is still unknown.

Sequenced by immunoSEQ multiplex PCR; TCRdb stores in-frame clones only, minus some. Among over 3,000 clones listed, about 71% were seen once. Germline values: CDR1 LNHDA, CDR2 SQIVND (reference sequence). The CDR3 extends over 13 amino acids. V was shortened by 8 bases and J by 7 bases, with 17 bases between the two germline ends. The source is an elderly man with esophageal cancer. This material consisted of peripheral blood, taken from a patient treated with proton-based radiotherapy. V gene TRBV19 combines with J gene TRBJ1-2; D remains unclear. CDR3 bases: TGTGCCAGTCAACCCGCCCCTCAAGCTGGCTACACCTTC. Its translation is CASQPAPQAGYTF. The full variable domain, in which reference TRBV19 and TRBJ1-2 provide the parts outside the CDR3, is DGGITQSPKYLFRKEGQNVTLSCEQNLNHDAMYWYRQDPGQGLRLIYYSQIVNDFQKGDIAEGYSVSREKKESFPLTVTSAQKNPTAFYLCASQPAPQAGYTFGSGTRLTVV.